Each of the 9 T cell receptor beta chains below was sequenced from the same sample in a study of brain metastases from non-small cell lung cancer. The repertoire was sequenced with immunoSEQ multiplex PCR; TCRdb's copy has only in-frame clones and lacks some. The sample holds about 4,300 clones, roughly 80% seen once. Sequences were obtained from primary lung tumor tissue. These receptors were collected from a donor aged 40 or older with non-small cell lung cancer.

The chain is built from TRBV29-1 and TRBJ1-3; D is ambiguous. Germline assignment: CDR1 SQVTM and CDR2 ANQGSEA. This CDR3 is 12 amino acids long. V shed 4 bases and J shed 4 bases, with 8 bases lying between them. CDR3: CSVASPGNTIYF. As DNA, the CDR3 is TGCAGCGTTGCTAGCCCGGGAAACACCATATATTTT.

The rearrangement links TRBV7-2 to TRBJ2-3; D may be TRBD1 or TRBD2 (5 bases each). The V and J ends lost 2 bases and 0 bases respectively, with 12 bases between them. The CDR3 runs 16 residues. Germline V gene lookup returns CDR1 SGHTA and CDR2 FQGNSA. CDR3 sequence reads: CASSLRGALSTDTQYF. The CDR3 coding sequence is TGTGCCAGCAGCTTAAGAGGGGCCCTTAGCACAGATACGCAGTATTTT. The whole variable domain, remainder taken from reference TRBV7-2 and TRBJ2-3, is GAGVSQSPSNKVTEKGKDVELRCDPISGHTALYWYRQSLGQGLEFLIYFQGNSAPDKSGLPSDRFSAERTGGSVSTLTIQRTQQEDSAVYLCASSLRGALSTDTQYFGPGTRLTVL.

The rearrangement joins TRBV12-3 or TRBV12-4 to TRBJ2-1; D perhaps matches TRBD1 (6 bases). Trimming took off 4 bases at V and 4 bases at J, with 8 bases between the two ends. This CDR3 is built from 13 residues. The CDR3 DNA reads TGTGCCAGCAGTTCAGGACAGTACAATGAGCAGTTCTTC. As protein: CASSSGQYNEQFF.

This clone showed up just once. The chain recombines TRBV5-1 with TRBJ2-3; D is possibly TRBD1 or TRBD2 (5 bases each). This CDR3 has 16 residues. V lost 0 bases, J lost 4 bases, and 15 bases lay in between. CDR1 and CDR2 from the germline V gene are SGHRS and YFSETQ. This CDR3 is CASSLGVRLGADTQYF. As DNA, the CDR3 is TGCGCCAGCAGCTTGGGTGTCCGCCTGGGGGCAGATACGCAGTATTTT.

The genes are TRBV5-3 and TRBJ2-1; 9 nucleotides line up with TRBD1. TRBV5-3 is flagged as an ORF with uncertain function. CDR3 size: 15 residues. The V and J ends lost 2 bases and 8 bases, in that order; junction bases with no gene match: 8. CDR3 DNA: TGTGCCAGAAGCTTCCCCGGGACAGGGTACCATGAGCAGTTCTTC. Encoded protein: CARSFPGTGYHEQFF.

The count of this clone is one. The rearrangement links TRBV5-1 to TRBJ1-1, with D unclear. CDR1 is SGHRS and CDR2 is YFSETQ in the germline V gene. Trimming took 0 bases from V and 3 from J, leaving 12 bases between them. This CDR3 has 15 amino acids. The CDR3 DNA sequence: TGCGCCAGCAGCTTGGCTTCGGGGTGGGACACTGAAGCTTTCTTT. It encodes CASSLASGWDTEAFF.

The chain joins TRBV10-3 to TRBJ1-3; maybe TRBD1 (5 bases). The CDR3 extends over 17 amino acids. Germline CDR1 is ENHRY and CDR2 is SYGVKD. Trimming pared 3 bases from V and 0 bases from J, leaving 15 bases between. The CDR3 loop reads CAISDPGRTSSGNTIYF. The CDR3 DNA follows: TGTGCCATCAGTGACCCGGGACGGACCTCCTCTGGAAACACCATATATTTT.

The V call is TRBV18, the J call TRBJ1-1; D remains unclear. In germline, CDR1 is KGHSH, CDR2 LQKENI. The CDR3 totals 13 residues. V shed 6 bases and J shed 3 bases, with 11 bases lying between them. The CDR3, as DNA: TGTGCCAGCTCTCGAAGGGAAGACACTGAAGCTTTCTTT. It is translated as CASSRREDTEAFF.

This chain uses TRBV9 with TRBJ2-1, with D possibly TRBD2 on 6 matching bases. The CDR3 loop spans 15 amino acids. Trimming removed 5 bases from V and 6 bases from J, with 18 bases in between. CDR1 is SGDLS, CDR2 YYNGEE, per germline. The CDR3 DNA reads as TGTGCCAGCAGTAACTATGGGGCAGCGGGCAATGAGCAGTTCTTC. Encoded protein: CASSNYGAAGNEQFF. Based on the CDR3 plus reference TRBV9 and TRBJ2-1, the full variable domain is DSGVTQTPKHLITATGQRVTLRCSPRSGDLSVYWYQQSLDQGLQFLIQYYNGEERAKGNILERFSAQQFPDLHSELNLSSLELGDSALYFCASSNYGAAGNEQFFGPGTRLTVL.